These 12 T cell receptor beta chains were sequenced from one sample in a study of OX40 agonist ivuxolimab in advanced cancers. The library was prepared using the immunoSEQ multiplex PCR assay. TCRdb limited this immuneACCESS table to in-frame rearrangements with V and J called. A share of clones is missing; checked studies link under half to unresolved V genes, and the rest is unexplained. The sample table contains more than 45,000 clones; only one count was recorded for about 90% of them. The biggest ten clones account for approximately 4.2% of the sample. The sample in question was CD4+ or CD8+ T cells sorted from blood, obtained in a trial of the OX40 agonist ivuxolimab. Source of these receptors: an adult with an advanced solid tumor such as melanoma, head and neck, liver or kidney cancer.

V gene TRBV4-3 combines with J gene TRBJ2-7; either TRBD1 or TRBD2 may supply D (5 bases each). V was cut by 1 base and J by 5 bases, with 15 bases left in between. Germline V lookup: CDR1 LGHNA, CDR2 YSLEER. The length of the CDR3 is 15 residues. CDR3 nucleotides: TGCGCCAGCAGCCAAGGATACGGGACCCCCAACGAGCAGTACTTC. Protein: CASSQGYGTPNEQYF.

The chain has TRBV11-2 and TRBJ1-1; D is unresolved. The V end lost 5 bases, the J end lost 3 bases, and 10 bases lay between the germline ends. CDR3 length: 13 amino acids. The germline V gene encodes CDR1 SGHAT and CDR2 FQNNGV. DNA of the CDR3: TGTGCCAGCAGCCTTAGTTTGTACACTGAAGCTTTCTTT. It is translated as CASSLSLYTEAFF. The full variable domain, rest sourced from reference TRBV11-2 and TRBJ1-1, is EAGVAQSPRYKIIEKRQSVAFWCNPISGHATLYWYQQILGQGPKLLIQFQNNGVVDDSQLPKDRFSAERLKGVDSTLKIQPAKLEDSAVYLCASSLSLYTEAFFGQGTRLTVV.

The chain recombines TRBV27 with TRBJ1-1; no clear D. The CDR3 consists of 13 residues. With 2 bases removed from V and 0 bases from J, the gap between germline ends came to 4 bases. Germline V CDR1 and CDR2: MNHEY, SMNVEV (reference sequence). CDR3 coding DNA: TGTGCCAGCAGTTTAGTACTGAACACTGAAGCTTTCTTT. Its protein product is CASSLVLNTEAFF.

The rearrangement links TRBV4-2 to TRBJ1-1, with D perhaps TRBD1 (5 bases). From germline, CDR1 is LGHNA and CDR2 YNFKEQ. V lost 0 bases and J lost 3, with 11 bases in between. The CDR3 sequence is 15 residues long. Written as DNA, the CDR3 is TGTGCCAGCAGCCAAGATTGGGGGAAGGACACTGAAGCTTTCTTT. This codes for CASSQDWGKDTEAFF.

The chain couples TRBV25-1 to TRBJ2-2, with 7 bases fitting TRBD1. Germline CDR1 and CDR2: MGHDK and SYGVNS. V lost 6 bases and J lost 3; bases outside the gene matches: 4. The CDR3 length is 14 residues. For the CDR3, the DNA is TGTGCCAGCAGCCAGGGACAGTACACCGGGGAGCTGTTTTTT. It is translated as CASSQGQYTGELFF.

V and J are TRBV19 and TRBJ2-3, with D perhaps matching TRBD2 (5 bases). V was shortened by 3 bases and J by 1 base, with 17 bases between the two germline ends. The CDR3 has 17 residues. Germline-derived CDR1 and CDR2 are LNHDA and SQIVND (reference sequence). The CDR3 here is CASSIGFGGFRTDTQYF. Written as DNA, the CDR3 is TGTGCCAGTAGTATTGGTTTCGGAGGCTTTCGCACAGATACGCAGTATTTT.

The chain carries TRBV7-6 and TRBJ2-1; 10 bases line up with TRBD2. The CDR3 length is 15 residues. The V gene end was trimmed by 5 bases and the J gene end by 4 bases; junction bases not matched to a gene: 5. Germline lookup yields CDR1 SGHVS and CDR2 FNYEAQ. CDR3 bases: TGTGCCAGCAGCGACCGGACTAGCGGATACAATGAGCAGTTCTTC. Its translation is CASSDRTSGYNEQFF.

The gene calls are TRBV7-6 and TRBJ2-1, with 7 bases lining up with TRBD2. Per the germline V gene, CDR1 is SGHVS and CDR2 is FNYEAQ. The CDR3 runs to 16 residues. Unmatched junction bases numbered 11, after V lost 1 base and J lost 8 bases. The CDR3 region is CASSLDPSREDHEQFF. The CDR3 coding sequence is TGTGCCAGCAGCTTAGACCCTTCTCGGGAGGACCATGAGCAGTTCTTC. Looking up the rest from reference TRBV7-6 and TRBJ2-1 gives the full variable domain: GAGVSQSPRYKVTKRGQDVALRCDPISGHVSLYWYRQALGQGPEFLTYFNYEAQQDKSGLPNDRFSAERPEGSISTLTIQRTEQRDSAMYRCASSLDPSREDHEQFFGPGTRLTVL.

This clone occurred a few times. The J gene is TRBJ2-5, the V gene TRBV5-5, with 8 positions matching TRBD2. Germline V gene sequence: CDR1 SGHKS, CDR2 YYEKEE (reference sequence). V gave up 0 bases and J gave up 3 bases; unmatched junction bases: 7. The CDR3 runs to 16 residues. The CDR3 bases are TGTGCCAGCAGCTTGGTTACTAGCGGAGACGAAGAGACCCAGTACTTC. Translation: CASSLVTSGDEETQYF.

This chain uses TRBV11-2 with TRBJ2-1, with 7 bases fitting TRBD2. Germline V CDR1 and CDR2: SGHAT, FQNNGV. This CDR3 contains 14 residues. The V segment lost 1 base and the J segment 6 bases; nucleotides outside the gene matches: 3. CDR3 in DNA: TGTGCCAGCAGCTTAGTTCCGGGGGGCAATGAGCAGTTCTTC. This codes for CASSLVPGGNEQFF.

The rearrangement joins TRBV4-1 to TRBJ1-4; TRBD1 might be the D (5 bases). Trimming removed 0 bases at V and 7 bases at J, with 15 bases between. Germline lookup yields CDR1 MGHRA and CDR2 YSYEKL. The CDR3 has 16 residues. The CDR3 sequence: CASSQDIGQGGEKLFF. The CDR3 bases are TGCGCCAGCAGCCAAGATATTGGCCAGGGTGGTGAAAAACTGTTTTTT.

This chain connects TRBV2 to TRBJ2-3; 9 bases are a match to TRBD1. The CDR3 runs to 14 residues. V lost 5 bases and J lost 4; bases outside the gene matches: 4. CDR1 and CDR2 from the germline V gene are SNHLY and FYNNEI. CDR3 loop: CASSPGQGADTQYF. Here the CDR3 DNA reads TGTGCCAGCAGTCCGGGACAGGGCGCAGATACGCAGTATTTT.